These 6 T cell receptor beta chains share one sample of origin, sequenced in a study of CD8+CD57+ T cells in acquired aplastic anemia. CDR3 and TCR beta VDJ profiling relied on a genomic DNA template. TCRdb re-derived calls from the reads in MiXCR, one entry per CDR3 protein. The sample lists roughly 250,000 distinct CDR3 sequences, roughly 82% occurring once. All sequencing subjects had displayed CD8+CD57+ cell expansion on flow cytometry. Sequencing was performed on sorted CD4+, CD8+, or CD8+CD57+ T cells (not recorded which) from PBMCs. The receptors come from a human donor with aplastic anemia.

The gene calls are TRBV7-8 and TRBJ2-3; TRBD2 aligns across 7 bases. After removal of 8 bases from V and 13 bases from J, the junction contained 15 bases not matched to a gene. Looked up from germline, CDR1 is SGHVS and CDR2 is FQNEAQ. The CDR3 consists of 13 residues. The CDR3 DNA reads TGTGCCAGCGGGGTAGCGGGCACAGCTGCGAAGTATTTT. Translation gives CASGVAGTAAKYF.

This clonotype was recorded once. This rearrangement joins TRBV7-2 to TRBJ2-1, with TRBD2 as a possible D gene (6 bases). The CDR3 runs to 16 residues. V gave up 5 bases and J gave up 12 bases, with 26 bases separating them. Germline V lookup: CDR1 SGHTA, CDR2 FQGNSA. The CDR3 DNA follows: TGTGCCAGCAGCCAGGGAGGCGGCAACGGTGAGGATTTGCAGTTCTTC. Its protein product is CASSQGGGNGEDLQFF.

About this clonotype: At one boundary the junction diverges from the germline segment, which might be a read error. The chain couples TRBV7-2 to TRBJ2-3; a weak D match, TRBD2 (5 bases). Per the germline V gene, CDR1 is SGHTA and CDR2 is FQGNSA. The CDR3 is 14 amino acids. The CDR3 coding sequence is TGTGCCAGCAGCTTAGCGGGAGATCAGCCTACGCAGTTTTTT. This gives the protein CASSLAGDQPTQFF.

The chain combines TRBV7-9 with TRBJ1-2; D not resolved. Per germline, CDR1 SEHNR and CDR2 FQNEAQ (reference sequence). V was trimmed by 8 bases and J by 13 bases, leaving 29 bases between them. This CDR3 has 15 residues. The CDR3 sequence is CASFRNWRYNEQFTF. CDR3 DNA sequence: TGTGCCAGCTTCCGGAACTGGCGGTACAATGAGCAGTTCACCTTC.

The J gene is TRBJ2-1, the V gene TRBV15, with D perhaps matching TRBD2 (6 bases). The J call may be incorrect, as the DNA end agrees better with TRBJ2-7. The CDR3 runs to 14 residues. CDR1 and CDR2 (germline): LNHNV, YYDKDF (reference sequence). The CDR3 reads CATSRDGGKEAQYF. CDR3 nucleotides: TGTGCCACCAGCAGAGATGGGGGGAAAGAGGCGCAGTACTTC.

Turning to this clonotype: Here the CDR3 omits its conserved ending phenylalanine or tryptophan, so a read error is the likely source. It is unclear where the CDR3 begins or ends on the DNA, so no DNA is shown, and the CDR3 is as TCRdb lists it. This rearrangement joins TRBV7-8 to TRBJ1-2; TRBD1 is taken as the D call from the table, unchecked against the DNA. The CDR3 has 13 residues if both end residues are counted. Germline V gene sequence: CDR1 SGHVS, CDR2 FQNEAQ. The CDR3 loop is CASSFDPDGADLS.